This TCR beta chain was identified in a study of radiotherapy plus CTLA-4 blockade in lung cancer. CDR1 and CDR2 from the germline V gene are MNHEY and SMNVEV (reference sequence). This CDR3 has 16 residues. Trimming pared 1 base from V and 4 bases from J, leaving 11 bases between. Profiled with immunoSEQ multiplex PCR; TCRdb holds only in-frame clones, not every one. The repertoire holds 45,000 to 55,000 clones, with less than 90% as singletons. The J gene is TRBJ2-6, the V gene TRBV27; a weak D match, TRBD2 (6 bases). The sequenced sample was peripheral blood, obtained from a patient treated with radiotherapy plus ipilimumab. This clonotype was obtained from a human donor with non-small cell lung cancer that progressed on radiotherapy plus ipilimumab. Some clones in this sample may be carry-over from other donors' samples. In nucleotides, the CDR3 is TGTGCCAGCAGTTTATTGTCCGGAGGGGGGGCCAACGTCCTGACTTTC. Amino acids: CASSLLSGGGANVLTF.